This record covers a single TCR beta chain. Its antigen is undetermined. CDR3 length: 15 residues. V lost 2 bases and J 3 bases, leaving 14 bases between the germline ends. Germline V lookup: CDR1 KGHSH, CDR2 LQKENI. The data originate from a study of shared clonotypes between healthy human individuals. Study-wide results and caveats: Relative to clonotypes present in all four donors, those not shared had lower generation probabilities. Although depth was large, rarefaction showed that sequencing of the sorted subsets was incomplete.

The data were produced by immunoSEQ multiplex PCR, yet TCRdb's version contains in-frame clones alone and is incomplete. The profile shows 300,000 to 400,000 clones, about nine tenths of them singletons. The sequence was obtained from a man between 18 and 35 years old in good health. The J gene is TRBJ2-7, the V gene TRBV18; perhaps TRBD2 as D (6 bases). The sequenced sample consisted of memory CD8+ T cells sorted from blood. Subset noted: CD45RO+ cells pooled with CCR7-negative TemRA cells. CDR3: CASSPNGLRDYEQYF. The CDR3 DNA sequence: TGTGCCAGCTCACCAAACGGACTAAGAGACTACGAGCAGTACTTC. Looking up the rest from reference TRBV18 and TRBJ2-7 gives the full variable domain: NAGVMQNPRHLVRRRGQEARLRCSPMKGHSHVYWYRQLPEEGLKFMVYLQKENIIDESGMPKERFSAEFPKEGPSILRIQQVVRGDSAAYFCASSPNGLRDYEQYFGPGTRLTVT.